This TCR beta chain was captured by sequencing in a study of blood T cell dynamics during melanoma immunotherapy. As for the study in general: Metastatic melanoma patients received first-line pembrolizumab or nivolumab plus ipilimumab.

The germline CDR1 and CDR2 sequences are SGDLS and YYNGEE. The V segment lost 0 bases and the J segment 0 bases; nucleotides outside the gene matches: 12. The CDR3 covers 21 residues. Whole-study findings and limits: The study could not tell melanoma-specific clones from general immune activation.

The time point: pre-treatment baseline. With respect to this clone: The antigen is not known.

A fixed DNA input of about 320 ng was used per bulk PBMC sample. Produced via immunoSEQ multiplex PCR; TCRdb's table is partial and in-frame only. The data show approximately 10,000 clones, with around 83% seen just once and around 9.8% held by the top ten. The sequencing used blood, collected from a patient treated with checkpoint blockade. The V gene is TRBV9, the J gene TRBJ2-1; 13 positions match TRBD2. The source of this sequence is a human donor with melanoma. The CDR3 spells CASSVATPGLAGFSSYNEQFF. CDR3 bases: TGTGCCAGCAGCGTAGCCACACCGGGACTAGCGGGGTTCAGCTCCTACAATGAGCAGTTCTTC.